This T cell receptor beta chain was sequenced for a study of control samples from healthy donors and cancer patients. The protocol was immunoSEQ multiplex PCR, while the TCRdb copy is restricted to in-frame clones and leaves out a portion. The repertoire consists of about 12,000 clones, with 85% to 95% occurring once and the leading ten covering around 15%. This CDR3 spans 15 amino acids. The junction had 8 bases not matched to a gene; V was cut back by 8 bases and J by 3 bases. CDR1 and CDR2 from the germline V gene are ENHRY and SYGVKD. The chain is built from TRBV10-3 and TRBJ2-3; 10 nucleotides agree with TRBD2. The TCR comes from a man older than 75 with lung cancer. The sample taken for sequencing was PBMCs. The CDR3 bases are TGTGCCATCTCCCTTAGCGGGGGGAGGACAGATACGCAGTATTTT. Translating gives CAISLSGGRTDTQYF.